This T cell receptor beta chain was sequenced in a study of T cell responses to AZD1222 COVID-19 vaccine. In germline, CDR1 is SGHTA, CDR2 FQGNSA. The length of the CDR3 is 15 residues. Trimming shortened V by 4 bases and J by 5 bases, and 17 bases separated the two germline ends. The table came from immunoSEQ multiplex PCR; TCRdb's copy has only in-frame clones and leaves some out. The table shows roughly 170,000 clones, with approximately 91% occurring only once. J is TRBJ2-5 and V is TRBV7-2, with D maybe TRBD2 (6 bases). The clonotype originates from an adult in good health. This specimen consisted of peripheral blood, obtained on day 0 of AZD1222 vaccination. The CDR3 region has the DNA TGTGCCAGCAGCTCGGACGGAGATGCGGGGGAGACCCAGTACTTC. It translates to CASSSDGDAGETQYF.